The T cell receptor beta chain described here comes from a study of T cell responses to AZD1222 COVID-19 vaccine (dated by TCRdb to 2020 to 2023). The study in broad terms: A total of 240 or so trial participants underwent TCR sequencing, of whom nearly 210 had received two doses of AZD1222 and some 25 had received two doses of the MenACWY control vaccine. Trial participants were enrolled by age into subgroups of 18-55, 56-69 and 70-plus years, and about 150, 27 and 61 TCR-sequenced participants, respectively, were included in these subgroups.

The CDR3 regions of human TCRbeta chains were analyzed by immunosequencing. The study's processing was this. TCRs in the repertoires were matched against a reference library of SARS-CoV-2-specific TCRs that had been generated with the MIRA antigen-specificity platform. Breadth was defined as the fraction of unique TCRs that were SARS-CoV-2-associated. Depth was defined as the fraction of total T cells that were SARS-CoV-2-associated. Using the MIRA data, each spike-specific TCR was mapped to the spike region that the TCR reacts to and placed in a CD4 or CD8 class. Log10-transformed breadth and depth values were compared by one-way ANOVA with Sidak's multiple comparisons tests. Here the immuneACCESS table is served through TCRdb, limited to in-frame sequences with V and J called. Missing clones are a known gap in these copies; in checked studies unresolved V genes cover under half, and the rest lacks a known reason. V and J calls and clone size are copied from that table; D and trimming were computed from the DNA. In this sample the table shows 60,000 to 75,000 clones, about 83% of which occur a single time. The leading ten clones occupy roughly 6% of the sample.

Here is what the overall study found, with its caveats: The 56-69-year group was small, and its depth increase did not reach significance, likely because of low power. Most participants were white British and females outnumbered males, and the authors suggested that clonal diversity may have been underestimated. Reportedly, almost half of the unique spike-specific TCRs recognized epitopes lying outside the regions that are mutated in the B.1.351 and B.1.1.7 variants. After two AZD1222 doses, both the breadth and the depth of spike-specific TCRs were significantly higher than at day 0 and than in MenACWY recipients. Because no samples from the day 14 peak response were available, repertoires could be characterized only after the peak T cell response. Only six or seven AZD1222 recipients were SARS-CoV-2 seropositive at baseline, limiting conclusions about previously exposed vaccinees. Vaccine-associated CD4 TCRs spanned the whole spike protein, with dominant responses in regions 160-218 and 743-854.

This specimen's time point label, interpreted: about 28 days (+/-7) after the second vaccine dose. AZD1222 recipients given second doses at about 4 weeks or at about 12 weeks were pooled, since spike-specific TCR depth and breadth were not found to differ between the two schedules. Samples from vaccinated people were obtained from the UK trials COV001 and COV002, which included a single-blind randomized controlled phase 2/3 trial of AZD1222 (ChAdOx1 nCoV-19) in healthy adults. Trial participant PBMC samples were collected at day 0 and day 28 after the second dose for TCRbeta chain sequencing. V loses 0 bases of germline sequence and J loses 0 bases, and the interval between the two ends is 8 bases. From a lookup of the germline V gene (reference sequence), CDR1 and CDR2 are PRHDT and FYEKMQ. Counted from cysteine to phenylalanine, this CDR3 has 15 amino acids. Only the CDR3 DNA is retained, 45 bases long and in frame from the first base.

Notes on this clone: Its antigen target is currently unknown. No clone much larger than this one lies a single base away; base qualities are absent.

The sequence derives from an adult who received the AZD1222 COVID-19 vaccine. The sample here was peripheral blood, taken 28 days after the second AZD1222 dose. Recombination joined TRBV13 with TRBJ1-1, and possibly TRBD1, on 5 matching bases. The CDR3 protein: CASSLGTAVNTEAFF. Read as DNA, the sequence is TGTGCCAGCAGCTTAGGGACAGCCGTGAACACTGAAGCTTTCTTT.